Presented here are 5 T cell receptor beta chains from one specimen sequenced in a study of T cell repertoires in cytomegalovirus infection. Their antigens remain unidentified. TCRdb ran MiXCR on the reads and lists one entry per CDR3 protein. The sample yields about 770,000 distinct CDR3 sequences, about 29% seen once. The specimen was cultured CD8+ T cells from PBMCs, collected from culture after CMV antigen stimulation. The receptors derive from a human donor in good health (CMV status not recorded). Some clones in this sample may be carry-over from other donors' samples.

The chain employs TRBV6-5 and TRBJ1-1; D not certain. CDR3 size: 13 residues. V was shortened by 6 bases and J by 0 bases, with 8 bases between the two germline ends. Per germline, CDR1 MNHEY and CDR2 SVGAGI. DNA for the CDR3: TGTGCCAGCAGGCCCCAGCTGAACACTGAAGCTTTCTTT. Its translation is CASRPQLNTEAFF.

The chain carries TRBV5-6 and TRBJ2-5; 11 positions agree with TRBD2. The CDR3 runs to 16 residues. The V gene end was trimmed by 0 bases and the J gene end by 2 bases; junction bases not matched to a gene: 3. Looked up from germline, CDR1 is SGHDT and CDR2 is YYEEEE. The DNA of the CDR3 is TGTGCCAGCAGCTTGGAACTAGCGGGGGTTCAAGAGACCCAGTACTTC. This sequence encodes CASSLELAGVQETQYF.

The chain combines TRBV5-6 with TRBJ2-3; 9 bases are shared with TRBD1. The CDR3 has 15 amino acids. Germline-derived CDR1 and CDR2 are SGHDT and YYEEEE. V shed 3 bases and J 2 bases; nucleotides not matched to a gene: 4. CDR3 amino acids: CASSWGQGNTDTQYF. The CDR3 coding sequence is TGTGCCAGCAGCTGGGGACAGGGTAACACAGATACGCAGTATTTT.

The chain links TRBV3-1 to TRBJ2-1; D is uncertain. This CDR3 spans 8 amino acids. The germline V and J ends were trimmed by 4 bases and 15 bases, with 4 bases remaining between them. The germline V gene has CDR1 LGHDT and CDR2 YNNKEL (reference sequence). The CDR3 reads CASSLGFF. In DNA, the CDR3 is TGTGCCAGCAGCCTGGGGTTCTTC.

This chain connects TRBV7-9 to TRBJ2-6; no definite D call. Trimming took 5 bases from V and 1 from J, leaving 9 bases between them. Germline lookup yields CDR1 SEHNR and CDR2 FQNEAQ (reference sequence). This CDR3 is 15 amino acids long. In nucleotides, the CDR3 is TGTGCCAGCAGCCTAAGAGAGTCTGGGGCCAACGTCCTGACTTTC. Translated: CASSLRESGANVLTF.